The next 10 T cell receptor beta chains were all read from a single sample in a study of shared clonotypes between healthy human individuals. Sequenced by immunoSEQ multiplex PCR; TCRdb stores in-frame clones only, minus some. The sample has roughly 2.2 million clones; over 85% are singletons. Sequenced material: naive CD4+ T cells from PBMCs. The sample's subset: CD45RA+ positively selected. The receptors derive from a man in his late teens or twenties in good health. Some clones in this sample may be carry-over from other donors' samples.

The chain combines TRBV11-3 with TRBJ2-2, with TRBD1 matching over 10 bases. The CDR3 is made up of 16 amino acids. J gave up 7 bases and V 5 bases, and 10 bases lay outside the gene matches. The germline V gene encodes CDR1 SGHNT and CDR2 YENEEA. In DNA form, the CDR3 reads TGTGCCAGCAGCCTTCGGACAGGGGGGTACGGCGGGGAGCTGTTTTTT. Translating gives CASSLRTGGYGGELFF.

The gene calls are TRBV29-1 and TRBJ1-4, with D unclear. This CDR3 contains 12 residues. The germline V gene encodes CDR1 SQVTM and CDR2 ANQGSEA. Between the trimmed V and J ends, which lost 5 bases and 8 bases, there was a span of 12 bases. CDR3 region: CSVQGLDEKLFF. CDR3 sequence (DNA): TGCAGCGTTCAAGGACTTGACGAAAAACTGTTTTTT.

Regarding this clone: This CDR3 is also generated by other DNA sequences in the sample. The rearrangement uses TRBV9 and TRBJ2-7; the D gene is possibly TRBD1 (6 bases). Germline values: CDR1 SGDLS, CDR2 YYNGEE. The CDR3 sequence is 14 residues long. Trimming took off 3 bases at V and 0 bases at J, with 10 bases between the two ends. The CDR3 DNA follows: TGTGCCAGCAGCGCCGGGACAACCTCCTACGAGCAGTACTTC. Its protein product is CASSAGTTSYEQYF.

J is TRBJ1-1 and V is TRBV19; D is ambiguous. This CDR3 has 11 residues. Germline V gives CDR1 LNHDA, CDR2 SQIVND (reference sequence). V was clipped by 9 bases and J by 2 bases, with 7 bases between them. The CDR3 here is CASAGNTEAFF. The CDR3 coding sequence is TGTGCCAGCGCAGGAAACACTGAAGCTTTCTTT. Complete variable domain (other parts from reference TRBV19 and TRBJ1-1): DGGITQSPKYLFRKEGQNVTLSCEQNLNHDAMYWYRQDPGQGLRLIYYSQIVNDFQKGDIAEGYSVSREKKESFPLTVTSAQKNPTAFYLCASAGNTEAFFGQGTRLTVV.

The V call is TRBV28, the J call TRBJ2-5; D gene uncertain. The DNA end is a closer match to TRBJ2-7, so the J assignment may be wrong. Germline lookup yields CDR1 MDHEN and CDR2 SYDVKM. The CDR3 contains 14 residues. In DNA, the CDR3 is TGTGCCAGCAGTTTAGGAAGGATTTTATCCGAGCAGTACTTC. Translated: CASSLGRILSEQYF.

This clone was recorded only once. The CDR3 DNA reads TGCGCCAGCAGCTGGGGCCGAGGGACCGAGCAGTACTTC. Its translation is CASSWGRGTEQYF. V and J are TRBV5-1 and TRBJ2-7, with D tentatively TRBD1 or TRBD2 (5 bases each). This CDR3 comprises 13 residues. The ends were cut back, 3 bases at V and 6 bases at J, with 13 bases in the middle. Germline assignment: CDR1 SGHRS and CDR2 YFSETQ.

The chain couples TRBV5-4 to TRBJ1-1, with D perhaps matching TRBD1 (5 bases). This CDR3 has 14 residues. Germline V gene sequence: CDR1 SGHNT, CDR2 YYREEE (reference sequence). Trimming cost V 2 bases and J 5 bases, with 13 bases left between them. The CDR3 is CASSFWVGTTEAFF. The CDR3 DNA reads as TGTGCCAGCAGCTTTTGGGTTGGGACGACTGAAGCTTTCTTT.

The chain recombines TRBV28 with TRBJ2-2, with 11 bases matching TRBD2. Germline CDR1 MDHEN, CDR2 SYDVKM. The CDR3 is 18 amino acids. V trimming: 8 bases; J trimming: 5 bases; junction bases outside the gene matches: 16. CDR3 DNA sequence: TGTGCCAGCGAGTCGCAGGGACTAGCGGAGGGGGGGACCGGGGAGCTGTTTTTT. It specifies CASESQGLAEGGTGELFF.

V usage is TRBV5-1 and J usage is TRBJ1-4; D is uncertain. Trimming removed 0 bases at V and 0 bases at J, with 9 bases between. Germline V gene sequence: CDR1 SGHRS, CDR2 YFSETQ. This CDR3 is built from 16 residues. CDR3 coding DNA: TGCGCCAGCAGCTTGGGACATGCCACAACTAATGAAAAACTGTTTTTT. Its translation: CASSLGHATTNEKLFF.

The genes are TRBV6-5 and TRBJ1-1; TRBD1 matches at 7 bases. Germline V lookup: CDR1 MNHEY, CDR2 SVGAGI. The CDR3 spans 11 residues. V lost 6 bases to trimming and J lost 7 bases; unmatched junction nucleotides: 2. The CDR3 reads CASSRTGEAFF. The DNA for the CDR3 is TGTGCCAGCAGCCGGACAGGTGAAGCTTTCTTT.